The 3 T cell receptor beta chains below were found in one sample sequenced in a study of T cell changes during pregnancy in multiple sclerosis. Libraries were prepared by immunoSEQ multiplex PCR; TCRdb keeps only in-frame clonotypes and omits some of them. The table shows approximately 53,000 clones, with around 89% occurring only once. The starting material was peripheral blood, obtained after pregnancy. Every receptor here comes from a female donor in good health, enrolled as a control in a pregnancy study.

This clone was detected once. CDR3 in amino acids: CATSRADRTNYGYTF. The CDR3 DNA follows: TGTGCCACCAGCAGAGCCGACAGGACCAACTATGGCTACACCTTC. The genes are TRBV15 and TRBJ1-2; maybe TRBD1 (6 bases). CDR3 length: 15 residues. V gave up 1 base and J gave up 2 bases, with 11 bases separating them. CDR1 LNHNV and CDR2 YYDKDF come from the germline V gene (reference sequence).

The chain carries TRBV25-1 and TRBJ2-5; D call uncertain. The CDR3 is 12 amino acids. The germline V gene has CDR1 MGHDK and CDR2 SYGVNS. V was trimmed by 6 bases and J by 5 bases, leaving 10 bases between them. The CDR3 loop is CASRTAAETQYF. CDR3 nucleotide sequence: TGTGCCAGCAGAACGGCGGCGGAGACCCAGTACTTC.

V and J are TRBV9 and TRBJ2-7; 7 bases agree with TRBD2. This CDR3 is built from 15 residues. The trim removed 7 bases at V and 2 bases at J, leaving 12 bases unmatched. The germline gives CDR1 SGDLS, CDR2 YYNGEE. The CDR3 protein is CASGGDGHNAYEQYF. The CDR3 region has the DNA TGTGCCAGCGGGGGGGACGGACACAATGCCTACGAGCAGTACTTC.